This TCR beta chain stems from a study of T cell repertoires in cytomegalovirus infection. Study-wide context: Based on public TCR beta signatures, there were indications of CMV infection and of a matching HLA type.

At least ten counts were recorded for this clonotype. TCRdb processed the reads anew with MiXCR; each CDR3 protein has one entry. The sample records more than 200,000 distinct CDR3 sequences, over 8% being singletons. The TCR was taken from a human donor in good health (CMV status not recorded). Some clones in this sample may be carry-over from other donors' samples. Sequenced sample: PBMCs.

In DNA, the CDR3 is TGTGCCAGCAGCCAAGCGGGACTGTACAATGAGCAGTTCTTC. Protein: CASSQAGLYNEQFF. The rearrangement uses TRBV3-1 and TRBJ2-1; D is perhaps TRBD2 (6 bases). CDR3 length: 14 amino acids. Germline CDR1 reads LGHDT; CDR2 reads YNNKEL (reference sequence). The ends were cut back, 1 base at V and 4 bases at J, with 8 bases in the middle.